This T cell receptor (beta chain) was obtained from a study of blood T cell repertoires in COVID-19. Study-wide background: T cells, B-cell-depleted T cells, or PBMCs provided the cDNA or gDNA that served as material.

Produced via immunoSEQ multiplex PCR; TCRdb's table is partial and in-frame only. The repertoire holds 200,000 to 250,000 clones, about 81% seen once, with about a tenth in the top ten. CDR3 length: 14 amino acids. V lost 6 bases, J lost 3 bases, and 12 bases lay in between. Germline V gives CDR1 MNHEY, CDR2 SVGAGI. This chain links TRBV6-5 with TRBJ1-5; D is perhaps TRBD1 (5 bases). The receptor comes from a man in his forties who had recovered from COVID-19. The sample taken for sequencing was PBMCs or T cells enriched from blood (not recorded which). The CDR3 protein is CASSPDSFNQPQHF. The CDR3 bases are TGTGCCAGCAGCCCAGACAGCTTCAATCAGCCCCAGCATTTT.